The TCR beta chain under discussion was sequenced for a study of blood T cell repertoires in COVID-19. Everyone who took part was roughly 18 to 89 years old, and they came from 24 US areas. Clinical histories supplied by participants themselves formed the basis of cohort assignment. V dropped 4 bases and J dropped 6; count of bases not matched to a gene: 5. This CDR3 is built from 14 residues. Germline values: CDR1 MNHEY, CDR2 SMNVEV (reference sequence). Sequencing used immunoSEQ multiplex PCR; TCRdb keeps in-frame clones, though not all of them. Of around 170,000 clones listed, more than 80% were seen once; the top ten hold approximately 12%.

The gene calls are TRBV27 and TRBJ1-2; TRBD1 matches at 10 bases. The clonotype comes from a man over 45 who had recovered from COVID-19. Sequencing was done on a sample of PBMCs or T cells enriched from blood (not recorded which). CDR3 DNA sequence: TGTGCCAGCAGTTACGACAGGGGGCTCAATGGCTACACCTTC. Amino acids: CASSYDRGLNGYTF.